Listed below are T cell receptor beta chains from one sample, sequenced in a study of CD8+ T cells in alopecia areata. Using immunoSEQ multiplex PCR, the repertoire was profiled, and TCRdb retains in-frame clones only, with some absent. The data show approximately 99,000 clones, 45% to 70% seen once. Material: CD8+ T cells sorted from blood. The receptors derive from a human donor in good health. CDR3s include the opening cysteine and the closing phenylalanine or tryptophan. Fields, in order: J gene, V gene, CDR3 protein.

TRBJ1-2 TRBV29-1 CSVDTRDNYGYTF
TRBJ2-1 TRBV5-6 CASSLRPYNEQFF
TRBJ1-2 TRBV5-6 CASIRGTDYGYTF
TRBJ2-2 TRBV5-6 CASSWGLDSYTGELFF
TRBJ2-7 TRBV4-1 CASSQDRLLSSYEQYF
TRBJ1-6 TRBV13 CASSLGNSPLHF
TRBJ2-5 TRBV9 CASSVTSGETQYF
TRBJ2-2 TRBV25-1 CARILTRLVLAGELFF
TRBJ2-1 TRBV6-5 CASSLKRAPYNEQFF
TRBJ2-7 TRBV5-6 CASSVRGQSFSFSYEQYF
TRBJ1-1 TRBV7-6 CASKSGTGTNTEAFF
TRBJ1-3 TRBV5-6 CASSSEGRNTIYF
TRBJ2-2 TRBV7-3 CASSWGETANTGELFF
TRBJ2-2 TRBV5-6 CASSMGLTTGELFF
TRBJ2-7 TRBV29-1 CSVTTGEQYF
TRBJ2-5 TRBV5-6 CASSFSVTGLETQYF
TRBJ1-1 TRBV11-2 CASSSGVTEAFF
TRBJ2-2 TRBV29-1 CSVERGANTGELFF
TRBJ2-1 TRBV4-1 CASSQESRGRGQDEQFF
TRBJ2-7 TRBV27 CASSTTPGSHEQYF
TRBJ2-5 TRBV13 CASSQDSQETQYF
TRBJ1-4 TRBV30 CAWRLGVGGASSEKLFF
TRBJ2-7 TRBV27 CASSPVGPTYEQYF
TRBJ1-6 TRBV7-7 CASSPRAQISLHF
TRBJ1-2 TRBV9 CASSGQDGYTF